The clone carrying this T cell receptor beta chain was seen only a few times. Its antigen is unknown. These data are taken from a study of vaccination and CD4 T cells after COVID-19. On the study more broadly: Once diagnosed, patients had post-COVID samples drawn a median around 110 days later (range 35 to 161). Researchers treated control cultures with a CEFX pool, an HIV-1 Nef pool, or no peptide.

Findings and limits, study-wide: Spike mono-reactivity was found in 304 of the 307 vaccine-specific clones identified in convalescent patients.

Treatment denoted: approximately nine-day PBMC culture with coronavirus spike peptide pools or control peptides (ViraFEST assay). Expansion of antigen-specific T cells with peptide pools by ViraFEST preceded sequencing of TCRs. Germline loops: CDR1 MNHEY, CDR2 SVGEGT. The CDR3 extends over 13 amino acids. J lost 6 bases, V lost 3 bases, and 4 bases had no gene match. Sequencing of DNA taken from cultured CD4+ T cells relied on the Oncomine TCR Beta short-read assay. From the PCR reads, TCRdb called clonotypes with MiXCR, one entry per CDR3 protein. The sample shows some 20,000 distinct CDR3 sequences, 44% of them seen only once.

The receptor's source is a human donor who had recovered from COVID-19. The specimen comprised CD4+ T cells from blood, cultured in vitro, sampled before SARS-CoV-2 vaccination. The chain employs TRBV6-2 or TRBV6-3 and TRBJ2-7; the match to TRBD1 covers 8 bases. CDR3 in amino acids: CASSYRQGAEQYF. CDR3 coding DNA: TGTGCCAGCAGTTATCGTCAGGGGGCCGAGCAGTACTTC.